This TCR beta chain emerged from a study of shared clonotypes between healthy human individuals. V dropped 2 bases and J dropped 3; count of bases not matched to a gene: 5. The CDR3 is 15 residues long. Per the germline V gene, CDR1 is MDHEN and CDR2 is SYDVKM. The assay was immunoSEQ multiplex PCR, and TCRdb's table has in-frame clones only and misses some. The data contain about 1 million clones, about 70% of them singletons. The sample holds one count of this clone. This chain connects TRBV28 to TRBJ1-2, with TRBD1 identical over 8 bases. The TCR was taken from a man aged 18-30 years in good health. What was sequenced was memory CD4+ T cells sorted from blood. Subset noted: CD45RA-negative fraction. This CDR3 reads CASSLRQGAYYGYTF. DNA of the CDR3: TGTGCCAGCAGTTTACGGCAGGGGGCATACTATGGCTACACCTTC.